Following are 10 T cell receptor beta chains from one sample sequenced in a study of long-term antiretroviral therapy in people with HIV. With survey level as its setting, the immunoSEQ assay was v3.0. Measured with immunoSEQ multiplex PCR; TCRdb has only the in-frame clones, and not every one. The sample consists of roughly 15,000 clones, just under 80% of them appearing once. This material consisted of unsorted PBMCs, taken about 3.2 years after starting antiretroviral therapy. These receptor sequences come from a middle-aged woman with HIV.

This chain joins TRBV25-1 and TRBJ2-7; weak D call: TRBD1 (6 bases). The CDR3 length is 14 residues. Germline V CDR1 and CDR2: MGHDK, SYGVNS. With 6 bases removed from V and 0 bases from J, the gap between germline ends came to 12 bases. Written as DNA, the CDR3 is TGTGCCAGCAGGAAGGTAGGGGGCTCCTACGAGCAGTACTTC. Amino acids: CASRKVGGSYEQYF.

V and J are TRBV30 and TRBJ2-1; possibly TRBD2 for D (6 bases). The ends were cut back, 0 bases at V and 6 bases at J, with 12 bases in the middle. CDR1 is GTSNPN and CDR2 is SVGIG in the germline V gene (reference sequence). This CDR3 region has 14 residues. The CDR3 spells CAWSVLGTSNEQFF. The CDR3 DNA sequence: TGTGCCTGGAGTGTACTGGGGACTTCCAATGAGCAGTTCTTC.

The chain is built from TRBV5-3 and TRBJ1-3; D is uncertain. TRBV5-3 is an open reading frame, and its role is uncertain. This CDR3 contains 17 residues. Trimming removed 3 bases at V and 0 bases at J, with 16 bases between. In nucleotides, the CDR3 is TGTGCCAGAAGCTCCCCCGGTCAGGTCGGCTCTGGAAACACCATATATTTT. The encoded protein is CARSSPGQVGSGNTIYF.

The rearrangement joins TRBV30 to TRBJ1-2; 10 nucleotides align to TRBD1. The CDR3 is 13 residues long. Trimming cost V 3 bases and J 6 bases; bases outside gene matches: 4. Germline V gene sequence: CDR1 GTSNPN, CDR2 SVGIG (reference sequence). The CDR3 here is CAWSRTGGNGYTF. The CDR3 coding sequence is TGTGCCTGGAGCCGGACAGGGGGAAATGGCTACACCTTC.

This chain joins TRBV10-3 and TRBJ2-5; 7 nucleotides match TRBD1. The CDR3 has 15 amino acids. CDR1 and CDR2 (germline): ENHRY, SYGVKD. J lost 1 base, V lost 3 bases, and 5 bases had no gene match. The chain's CDR3 is CAISEGRQGQETQYF. The CDR3 nucleotides read TGTGCCATCAGTGAAGGAAGACAGGGCCAAGAGACCCAGTACTTC.

The chain links TRBV27 to TRBJ2-7, with TRBD1 identical over 8 bases. V lost 5 bases to trimming and J lost 7 bases; unmatched junction nucleotides: 4. The CDR3 totals 12 residues. Germline CDR1 reads MNHEY; CDR2 reads SMNVEV (reference sequence). CDR3 protein: CASSGQGGEQYF. CDR3 in DNA: TGTGCCAGCAGTGGACAGGGTGGAGAGCAGTACTTC.

This clone was detected only once. J is TRBJ1-2 and V is TRBV6-5; D unresolved. The ends were cut back, 8 bases at V and 2 bases at J, with 6 bases in the middle. Per germline, CDR1 MNHEY and CDR2 SVGAGI. The CDR3 is 11 amino acids. Written as DNA, the CDR3 is TGTGCCAGCGGAATCAACTATGGCTACACCTTC. Amino acid sequence: CASGINYGYTF.

This clone has just a few counts. This chain connects TRBV7-9 to TRBJ1-1; D is possibly TRBD1 (5 bases). Germline V gene data show CDR1 as SEHNR and CDR2 as FQNEAQ (reference sequence). The CDR3 length is 16 residues. V was pared by 4 bases and J by 0 bases, with 15 bases between. CDR3 sequence reads: CASSSRDSRMNTEAFF. The DNA for the CDR3 is TGTGCCAGCAGCTCCCGGGACTCTCGAATGAACACTGAAGCTTTCTTT.

This sequence joins TRBV7-9 and TRBJ2-6; no clear D gene. The CDR3 sequence is 15 residues long. Trimming took 1 base from V and 0 from J, leaving 4 bases between them. In germline, CDR1 is SEHNR, CDR2 FQNEAQ (reference sequence). This chain's CDR3 is CASSLDRSGANVLTF. In DNA form, the CDR3 reads TGTGCCAGCAGCTTAGACCGCTCTGGGGCCAACGTCCTGACTTTC.

The chain recombines TRBV6-6 with TRBJ1-5, with a tentative D call TRBD1 (6 bases). The CDR3 is made up of 13 amino acids. Germline loops: CDR1 MNHNY, CDR2 SVGAGI (reference sequence). With 8 bases removed from V and 6 bases from J, the gap between germline ends came to 14 bases. The CDR3 sequence: CASSRGVGQPQHF. CDR3 nucleotides: TGTGCCAGCTCGAGGGGGGTCGGTCAGCCCCAGCATTTT.